This T cell receptor (beta chain) emerged from a study of OX40 agonist ivuxolimab in advanced cancers. Study-wide context: Clinicians treated patients with ivuxolimab, an agonistic anti-OX40 (CD134) antibody. The group had a mean age of about 65 years, ranged from about 23 to 85, and was less than 85% male.

Germline V gene data show CDR1 as SGHTA and CDR2 as FQGNSA. The CDR3 spans 11 residues. Trimming took off 5 bases at V and 5 bases at J, with 4 bases between the two ends. Whole-study findings and limits: In the 0.1 to 3.0 mg/kg range, CD4+ and CD8+ blood T cells had expanded clonally by week 6. In a subset of nonresponders, normalized T-cell clonal expansion was also low.

Only in-frame clones appear in the TCRdb table, and some are missing; sequencing was by immunoSEQ multiplex PCR. The data show fewer than 70,000 clones, 87% seen once. Worth noting for this clone: Its antigen remains unknown.

The chain joins TRBV7-2 to TRBJ2-4, with no clear D. The sequencing here drew on CD4+ or CD8+ T cells sorted from blood, taken in a trial of the OX40 agonist ivuxolimab. The TCR comes from an adult with an advanced solid tumor such as melanoma, head and neck, liver or kidney cancer. The CDR3, as DNA: TGTGCCAGCAGCCCACAAAACATTCAGTACTTC. Protein sequence: CASSPQNIQYF.